These 27 T cell receptor beta chains originate from one sample sequenced in a study of CD49a tissue-resident CD8 T cells in human skin. Assay: immunoSEQ multiplex PCR; the TCRdb copy retains only in-frame clones and omits some. The sample yields about 1,100 clones, around 74% seen once. Sequenced: CD103- CD8+ T cells sorted from skin dermis. The receptor source for this set is a human donor in good health. The donor label of this sample is uncertain.

The V call is TRBV13, the J call TRBJ2-1, with a possible D match to TRBD2 (6 bases). CDR1 is PRHDT and CDR2 is FYEKMQ in the germline V gene (reference sequence). The CDR3 is made up of 17 amino acids. The ends were cut back, 5 bases at V and 8 bases at J, with 25 bases in the middle. The CDR3 DNA reads TGTGCCAGCAGCCGATCTGGAACGAGCGGGTGGAGCGATGAGCAGTTCTTC. Its translation is CASSRSGTSGWSDEQFF.

The V call is TRBV11-2, the J call TRBJ2-1; no reliable D call. CDR3 length equals 17 residues. Germline CDR1 reads SGHAT; CDR2 reads FQNNGV. Trimming pared 0 bases from V and 3 bases from J, leaving 15 bases between. The CDR3 DNA follows: TGTGCCAGCAGCTTAGAGGCTCGGCTAGTACGCTACAATGAGCAGTTCTTC. This encodes CASSLEARLVRYNEQFF.

This clone was picked up a small number of times. The rearrangement links TRBV7-9 to TRBJ2-1, with a tentative D call TRBD2 (5 bases). Trimming shortened V by 8 bases and J by 2 bases, and 16 bases separated the two germline ends. The CDR3 extends over 15 amino acids. Germline lookup yields CDR1 SEHNR and CDR2 FQNEAQ (reference sequence). The CDR3 DNA is TGTGCCAGCTCCGGAGTGGGAGTGGCCTACAATGAGCAGTTCTTC. As protein: CASSGVGVAYNEQFF.

The chain links TRBV29-1 to TRBJ2-7, with TRBD2 as a possible D gene (6 bases). Trimming removed 3 bases from V and 6 bases from J, with 9 bases in between. This CDR3 is 11 amino acids long. The V gene's germline CDR1 is SQVTM and CDR2 ANQGSEA. CDR3 in amino acids: CSVETRGEQYF. In DNA form, the CDR3 reads TGCAGCGTTGAGACTAGGGGCGAGCAGTACTTC.

This CDR3 reads CASSLYASGSRSYNEQFF. In DNA form, the CDR3 reads TGCGCCAGCAGCTTGTATGCTAGCGGGAGTAGGTCCTACAATGAGCAGTTCTTC. The chain links TRBV5-1 to TRBJ2-1; 10 nucleotides align to TRBD2. V was pared by 1 base and J by 1 base, with 8 bases of the junction left unmatched. The CDR3 extends over 18 amino acids. Germline assignment: CDR1 SGHRS and CDR2 YFSETQ.

This rearrangement joins TRBV19 to TRBJ1-5; D remains ambiguous. The V gene's germline CDR1 is LNHDA and CDR2 SQIVND (reference sequence). CDR3 size: 14 residues. The V and J ends lost 6 bases and 3 bases respectively, with 12 bases between them. Here the CDR3 DNA reads TGTGCCAGTAGCCATAGAGAGTTCAATCAGCCCCAGCATTTT. As protein: CASSHREFNQPQHF.

This chain connects TRBV19 to TRBJ1-1; TRBD1 matches at 7 bases. The CDR3 length is 15 residues. The V segment lost 3 bases and the J segment 3 bases; nucleotides outside the gene matches: 7. Germline V gives CDR1 LNHDA, CDR2 SQIVND (reference sequence). The CDR3 coding sequence is TGTGCCAGTAGTATCCCAGGGGGGCTTTACACTGAAGCTTTCTTT. Translated, it gives CASSIPGGLYTEAFF.

The CDR3 nucleotides are TGCGCCAGCAGCTTGACCGGCGAGCAGTACTTC. Encoded protein: CASSLTGEQYF. This chain uses TRBV5-1 with TRBJ2-7, with D unresolved. From germline, CDR1 is SGHRS and CDR2 YFSETQ. V lost 1 base, J lost 6 bases, and 5 bases lay in between. CDR3 length equals 11 residues.

The V and J genes are TRBV5-4 and TRBJ1-4, with 8 bases aligning to TRBD1. Germline loops: CDR1 SGHNT, CDR2 YYREEE (reference sequence). The trim removed 4 bases at V and 0 bases at J, leaving 5 bases unmatched. This CDR3 has 16 amino acids. CDR3: CASSLGQETTNEKLFF. The CDR3 DNA follows: TGTGCCAGCAGCCTGGGACAGGAGACAACTAATGAAAAACTGTTTTTT.

The CDR3 spells CASSMGSHSNQPQHF. CDR3 coding DNA: TGTGCCAGTAGTATGGGCAGCCATAGCAATCAGCCCCAGCATTTT. This chain links TRBV19 with TRBJ1-5, with no clear D. The length of the CDR3 is 15 residues. V was pared by 3 bases and J by 0 bases, with 9 bases between. The V gene's germline CDR1 is LNHDA and CDR2 SQIVND (reference sequence).

The rearrangement links TRBV14 to TRBJ1-2, with TRBD1 matching 11 bases. From germline, CDR1 is SGHDN and CDR2 FVKESK. V was pared by 4 bases and J by 4 bases, with 8 bases of the junction left unmatched. The CDR3 length is 16 residues. The CDR3 DNA sequence: TGTGCCAGCAGCCCGCTAGGACAGGGGGCGACCTATGGCTACACCTTC. It specifies CASSPLGQGATYGYTF.

This clone has just a few counts. CDR3 in amino acids: CASSYGWGQRSEAFF. The CDR3 nucleotides read TGTGCCAGCAGCTACGGGTGGGGGCAACGTAGTGAAGCTTTCTTT. The chain couples TRBV7-6 to TRBJ1-1; D is perhaps TRBD1 (6 bases). Germline V CDR1 and CDR2: SGHVS, FNYEAQ. This CDR3 contains 15 residues. Between the trimmed V and J ends, which lost 4 bases and 7 bases, there was a span of 19 bases.

This clone was seen a handful of times. The chain has TRBV7-9 and TRBJ2-5; a weak D match, TRBD2 (5 bases). The J call may be faulty, since TRBJ2-7 better matches the DNA end. The CDR3 extends over 15 amino acids. Germline assignment: CDR1 SEHNR and CDR2 FQNEAQ (reference sequence). CDR3 loop: CASSLEGGSLYEQYF. The DNA for the CDR3 is TGTGCCAGCAGCTTAGAAGGTGGGAGTCTCTACGAGCAGTACTTC.

This clone was seen once. This chain links TRBV7-9 with TRBJ2-3; 10 positions agree with TRBD2. The CDR3 covers 16 residues. V trimming: 3 bases; J trimming: 2 bases; junction bases outside the gene matches: 5. From germline, CDR1 is SEHNR and CDR2 FQNEAQ (reference sequence). CDR3 loop: CASSFSSGGDTDTQYF. CDR3 coding DNA: TGTGCCAGCAGCTTCTCTAGCGGGGGAGACACAGATACGCAGTATTTT.

The chain is built from TRBV9 and TRBJ2-1, with 7 bases lining up with TRBD1. Germline lookup yields CDR1 SGDLS and CDR2 YYNGEE. This CDR3 region has 14 residues. V was pared by 3 bases and J by 8 bases, with 8 bases of the junction left unmatched. The CDR3 nucleotides are TGTGCCAGCAGCGGGCAGGGGGAGTTCCATGAGCAGTTCTTC. This gives the protein CASSGQGEFHEQFF.

The chain carries TRBV27 and TRBJ2-1, with D tentatively TRBD2 (5 bases). Germline V lookup: CDR1 MNHEY, CDR2 SMNVEV (reference sequence). The length of the CDR3 is 14 residues. V dropped 2 bases and J dropped 9 bases, with 14 bases sitting between them. The CDR3 DNA sequence: TGTGCCAGCAGTTTACGTGGGAGTCGGAGTGAGCAGTTCTTC. Its protein is CASSLRGSRSEQFF.

The V gene is TRBV7-3, the J gene TRBJ1-1, with D perhaps matching TRBD1 (5 bases). The length of the CDR3 is 15 residues. Trimming pared 5 bases from V and 7 bases from J, leaving 20 bases between. Germline CDR1 is SGHTA and CDR2 is FQGTGA. The CDR3 here is CASSKKTEPIYEAFF. The CDR3 coding sequence is TGTGCCAGCAGCAAGAAGACAGAACCAATCTATGAAGCTTTCTTT. Full variable domain (outside the CDR3, taken from reference TRBV7-3 and TRBJ1-1): GAGVSQTPSNKVTEKGKYVELRCDPISGHTALYWYRQSLGQGPEFLIYFQGTGAADDSGLPNDRFFAVRPEGSVSTLKIQRTERGDSAVYLCASSKKTEPIYEAFFGQGTRLTVV.

The table lists this clone with a few counts. This chain joins TRBV7-2 and TRBJ1-4; D is undetermined. Trimming took off 10 bases at V and 4 bases at J, with 10 bases between the two ends. Germline CDR1 is SGHTA and CDR2 is FQGNSA. The CDR3 has 12 residues. CDR3 nucleotides: TGTGCCACCGTCGGCGGTAATGAAAAACTGTTTTTT. It translates to CATVGGNEKLFF.

The gene calls are TRBV27 and TRBJ2-5, with D hard to call. V was cut by 5 bases and J by 2 bases, with 6 bases left in between. This CDR3 has 12 amino acids. Per germline, CDR1 MNHEY and CDR2 SMNVEV (reference sequence). CDR3 sequence (DNA): TGTGCCAGCAGTCCCAGTCAAGAGACCCAGTACTTC. Amino acids: CASSPSQETQYF.

The chain is built from TRBV30 and TRBJ1-1; 8 nucleotides line up with TRBD1. V shed 2 bases, J shed 5 bases, and the junction held 4 bases outside the gene matches. This CDR3 spans 13 amino acids. Germline V gene sequence: CDR1 GTSNPN, CDR2 SVGIG (reference sequence). CDR3 sequence (DNA): TGTGCCTGGAGTCCAGACAGGGGTACTGAAGCTTTCTTT. This gives the protein CAWSPDRGTEAFF.

The chain employs TRBV14 and TRBJ2-1, with 7 bases lining up with TRBD2. V dropped 0 bases and J dropped 9; count of bases not matched to a gene: 8. Per the germline V gene, CDR1 is SGHDN and CDR2 is FVKESK. The CDR3 length is 15 residues. As DNA, the CDR3 is TGTGCCAGCAGCCAAGAGGGACTACTTTGGGCTGAGCAGTTCTTC. Translation: CASSQEGLLWAEQFF.

The genes are TRBV7-6 and TRBJ2-7; TRBD1 is a possible D gene (6 bases). The V gene lost 3 bases and the J gene lost 3 bases, with 18 bases spanning the gap. Germline V gives CDR1 SGHVS, CDR2 FNYEAQ. The CDR3 consists of 16 residues. The CDR3 is CASSLEEVTGIYEQYF. The CDR3, as DNA: TGTGCCAGCAGCTTGGAGGAGGTCACAGGGATCTACGAGCAGTACTTC.

The V gene is TRBV9, the J gene TRBJ2-1; 10 bases align to TRBD1. Germline CDR1 reads SGDLS; CDR2 reads YYNGEE. CDR3 length: 16 residues. After removal of 0 bases from V and 4 bases from J, the junction contained 4 bases not matched to a gene. For the CDR3, the DNA is TGTGCCAGCAGCGTAGCAGGACAGGGGGGGTACAATGAGCAGTTCTTC. Amino acid sequence: CASSVAGQGGYNEQFF.

The chain recombines TRBV11-2 with TRBJ2-5; the D gene is possibly TRBD2 (6 bases). The V gene lost 1 base and the J gene lost 5 bases, with 20 bases spanning the gap. CDR1 and CDR2 from the germline V gene are SGHAT and FQNNGV. The length of the CDR3 is 17 residues. CDR3 DNA: TGTGCCAGCAGCTTAGGAAGGGACTTCCCTTGGGGGGAGACCCAGTACTTC. Translating gives CASSLGRDFPWGETQYF. Full variable domain (missing parts from reference TRBV11-2 and TRBJ2-5): EAGVAQSPRYKIIEKRQSVAFWCNPISGHATLYWYQQILGQGPKLLIQFQNNGVVDDSQLPKDRFSAERLKGVDSTLKIQPAKLEDSAVYLCASSLGRDFPWGETQYFGPGTRLLVL.

In nucleotides, the CDR3 is TGTGCCAGCAGCTTAGTGAGGTACCAAGAGACCCAGTACTTC. It specifies CASSLVRYQETQYF. This chain joins TRBV7-6 and TRBJ2-5; no clear D gene. Trimming left V 1 base short and J 0 bases short, with 6 bases between. The CDR3 contains 14 residues. Germline loops: CDR1 SGHVS, CDR2 FNYEAQ.

V and J are TRBV7-9 and TRBJ2-7; 9 nucleotides line up with TRBD2. The CDR3 loop spans 17 amino acids. Per the germline V gene, CDR1 is SEHNR and CDR2 is FQNEAQ (reference sequence). The trim removed 5 bases at V and 6 bases at J, leaving 17 bases unmatched. For the CDR3, the DNA is TGTGCCAGCAGCCCCGGTCTAGCGGGACCCGCGGACCGCGAGCAGTACTTC. Translation: CASSPGLAGPADREQYF.

The V gene is TRBV4-1, the J gene TRBJ2-7, with a weak D call TRBD2 (7 bases). V was trimmed by 4 bases and J by 7 bases, leaving 17 bases between them. The CDR3 is 14 amino acids. Germline lookup yields CDR1 MGHRA and CDR2 YSYEKL. The CDR3 reads CASSPVRRGGEQYF. The CDR3 DNA follows: TGCGCCAGCAGCCCGGTCCGGAGGGGGGGGGAGCAGTACTTC.